This T cell receptor (beta chain) was sequenced during a study of T cell repertoires in cytomegalovirus infection. Study background: Indicated by public TCR beta signatures were CMV infection and matching HLA type. Overall study findings and caveats: Frequencies of public TCR beta families were cumulated, and this identified carriers of CMV plus the relevant HLA. CMV-specific TCR beta clonotypes restricted by HLA-C were the ones dominating the ex vivo response.

TCRdb ran MiXCR on the reads and lists one entry per CDR3 protein. Of about 220,000 distinct CDR3 sequences in the sample, approximately 40% are singletons; the top ten hold roughly three fifths. V lost 5 bases to trimming and J lost 8 bases, with 12 bases between them. The CDR3 loop spans 13 amino acids. Per germline, CDR1 MNHEY and CDR2 SMNVEV (reference sequence). On this clonotype itself: Its antigen is not identified.

V gene TRBV27 combines with J gene TRBJ1-4; the D is unclear. The material sequenced was CD8+ T cells from cultured PBMCs, taken from culture after CMV antigen stimulation. The clonotype originates from a human donor in good health (CMV status not recorded). Some clones in this sample may be carry-over from other donors' samples. This chain's CDR3 is CASSLVREEKLFF. The CDR3 DNA sequence: TGTGCCAGCAGTCTCGTAAGGGAGGAAAAACTGTTTTTT. Combining the CDR3 with reference TRBV27 and TRBJ1-4 gives the whole variable domain EAQVTQNPRYLITVTGKKLTVTCSQNMNHEYMSWYRQDPGLGLRQIYYSMNVEVTDKGDVPEGYKVSRKEKRNFPLILESPSPNQTSLYFCASSLVREEKLFFGSGTQLSVL.